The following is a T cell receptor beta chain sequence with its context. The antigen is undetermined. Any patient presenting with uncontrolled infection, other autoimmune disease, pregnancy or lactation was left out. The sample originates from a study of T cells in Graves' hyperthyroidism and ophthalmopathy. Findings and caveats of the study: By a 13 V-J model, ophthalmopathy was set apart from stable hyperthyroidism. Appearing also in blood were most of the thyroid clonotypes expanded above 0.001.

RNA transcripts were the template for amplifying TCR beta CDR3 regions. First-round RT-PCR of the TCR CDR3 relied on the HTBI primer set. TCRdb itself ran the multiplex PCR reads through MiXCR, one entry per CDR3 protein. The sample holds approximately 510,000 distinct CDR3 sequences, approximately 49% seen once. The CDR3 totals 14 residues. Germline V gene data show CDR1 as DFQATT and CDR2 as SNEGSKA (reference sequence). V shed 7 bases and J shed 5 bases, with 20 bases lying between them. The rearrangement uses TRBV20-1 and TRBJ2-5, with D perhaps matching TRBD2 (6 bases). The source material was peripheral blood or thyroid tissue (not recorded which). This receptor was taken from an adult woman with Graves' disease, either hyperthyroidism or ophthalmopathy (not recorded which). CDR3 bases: TGCAGTGGGGTTTGGGGGGAGGTCCGGGAGACCCAGTACTTC. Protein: CSGVWGEVRETQYF.